This T cell receptor (beta chain) was recovered during a study of regulatory T cells in long-lasting Graves disease (dated by TCRdb to about 2021). Background on the whole study: Persistent Graves' disease was defined as antithyroid drug treatment for over 5 years with persistently positive TSH receptor autoantibodies. Peripheral blood TCR sequencing and RNA sequencing compared persistent Graves' disease patients with newly diagnosed Graves' disease patients. The study was conducted in China and was registered as a clinical trial. TCR sequencing covered 13 persistent and around 20 newly diagnosed Graves' disease patients, about 35 samples in total. Persistent Graves' disease patients in the clinical cohort had taken antithyroid drugs for roughly 10 years on average. On the study overall, not on this receptor specifically: Preferential use of TRBV28, TRBJ1-2 and TRBJ2-5 was observed in persistent disease, whereas TRBV20-1 and TRBJ2-1 were favored in newly diagnosed disease. Only peripheral blood was studied, because thyroid tissue, the primary lesion, was inaccessible. The authors noted that the small sample size was a limitation that may lower accuracy. A larger number of public clonotypes was shared among persistent patients (around 2,500) than among newly diagnosed patients (around 870). Sequencing and analysis were limited to the TCR beta chain. Persistent Graves' disease patients showed lower TCR Shannon entropy and fewer highly expanded clones than newly diagnosed patients, suggesting clonal expansion.

Library preparation was by multiplex PCR. The listed sequencing device is Illumina HiSeq 4000. iRepertoire HTBI primers and Arm-PCR amplification of CDR3 regions were used to construct TCR beta libraries. Before sequencing, the PCR products underwent gel purification. Processing in the source paper ran as follows. Gene usage analysis of CDR3 amino acid clonotypes used the 60 to 75 TRBV and some 15 TRBJ segments found across samples. Filtered high-quality paired reads were merged into contigs using COPE and FqMerger. BLAST was used to align contigs to IMGT TRBV, TRBD and TRBJ reference genes, and CDR3 was defined according to IMGT. Any clonotype with a frequency above 0.1% was classified as a highly expanded clone. Repertoire diversity was measured by Shannon entropy, and V-J evenness by the Gini coefficient. A clonotype was considered public if more than one individual shared it. The public sequencing data were trimmed at Q25 with fastp and processed into clonotypes with MiXCR by TCRdb, which kept only in-frame beta chains. For every CDR3 protein sequence, its rows merge into one entry that carries the most common genes and DNA. Clone size and V and J calls follow TCRdb, not the original study. The sample data list some 300,000 distinct CDR3 sequences, and under 25% of these were observed just once. The ten largest clones take up more than 50% of the sample.

From the cysteine through the phenylalanine, the CDR3 covers 15 amino acids. Left in the record is the CDR3 DNA by itself, 45 bases read in frame from the first base. V is cut by 1 base and J by 0 bases, and the space between the germline ends is 8 bases. CDR1 and CDR2, per the germline V gene, are LGHNA and YSLEER. Interpreted using the paper, the time point label stands for: persistent/refractory GD, antithyroid drugs over 5 years with positive TRAb. For both TCR sequencing and RNA sequencing, RNA was extracted from PBMCs in TRIzol. The diagnosis of Graves' disease was made according to American Thyroid Association guidelines. The patients came from an endocrinology department in Xi'an, China. Each patient gave around 9 milliliters of peripheral blood, collected in an EDTA anticoagulant tube. Ficoll Paque Plus density gradient separation was used to isolate PBMCs, and no further T cell sorting was performed. An Agilent 2100 Bioanalyzer and agarose gel were used to check RNA quality, while a NanoDrop 2000 measured RNA concentration.

As to this clonotype: What antigen it recognizes has not been identified. No quality values exist for individual bases; no much larger clone is one base distant.

The TCR sequence derives from a female donor with Graves disease. Sequencing used peripheral blood mononuclear cells (PBMCs), obtained when the disease was refractory, from a patient treated with antithyroid drugs. The rearrangement joined TRBV4-3 to TRBJ2-3; the D gene remains uncertain. The sequenced DNA: TGCGCCAGCAGCCAAGGACTTCCTAGCACAGATACGCAGTATTTT. Translated, it gives CASSQGLPSTDTQYF.